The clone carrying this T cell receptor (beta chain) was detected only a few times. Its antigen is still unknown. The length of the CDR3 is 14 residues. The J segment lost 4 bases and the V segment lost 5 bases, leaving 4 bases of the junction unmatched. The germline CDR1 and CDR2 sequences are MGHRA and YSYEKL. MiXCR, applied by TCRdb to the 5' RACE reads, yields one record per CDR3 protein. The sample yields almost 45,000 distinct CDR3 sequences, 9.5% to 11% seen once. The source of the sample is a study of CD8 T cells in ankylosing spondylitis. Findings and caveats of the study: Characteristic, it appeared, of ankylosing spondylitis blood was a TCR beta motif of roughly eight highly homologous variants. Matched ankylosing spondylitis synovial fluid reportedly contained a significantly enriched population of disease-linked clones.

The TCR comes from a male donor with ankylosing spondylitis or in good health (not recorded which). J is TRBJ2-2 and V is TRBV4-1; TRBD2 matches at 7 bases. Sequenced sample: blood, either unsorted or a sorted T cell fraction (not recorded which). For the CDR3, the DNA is TGCGCCAGCAGCGCCCCGGGGGGCACCGGGGAGCTGTTTTTT. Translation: CASSAPGGTGELFF.